These 27 T cell receptor beta chains originate from one sample sequenced in a study of OX40 agonist ivuxolimab in advanced cancers. The repertoire was sequenced with immunoSEQ multiplex PCR; TCRdb's copy has only in-frame clones and lacks some. The data contain roughly 60,000 clones, about 85% of them singletons. Sequenced material: CD4+ or CD8+ T cells sorted from blood, taken in a trial of the OX40 agonist ivuxolimab. The source of these receptors is an adult with an advanced solid tumor such as melanoma, head and neck, liver or kidney cancer.

This chain joins TRBV4-1 and TRBJ1-5; D perhaps matches TRBD1 (5 bases). Looked up from germline, CDR1 is MGHRA and CDR2 is YSYEKL. Deletions cut 0 bases from V and 0 bases from J, with 15 bases between. The CDR3 runs to 18 residues. The CDR3 protein is CASSQDRGEYYSNQPQHF. As DNA, the CDR3 is TGCGCCAGCAGCCAAGATCGGGGCGAATATTATAGCAATCAGCCCCAGCATTTT.

This chain joins TRBV7-8 and TRBJ1-1; D remains unclear. The germline V gene encodes CDR1 SGHVS and CDR2 FQNEAQ. V was cut by 3 bases and J by 11 bases, with 13 bases left in between. This CDR3 region has 12 residues. The CDR3 DNA is TGTGCCAGCAGCTTCAATGGTAGAGGGGCTTTCTTT. This sequence encodes CASSFNGRGAFF.

The chain joins TRBV30 to TRBJ2-7; 7 positions agree with TRBD1. Trimming took 2 bases from V and 6 from J; bases not matched to a gene: 4. The CDR3 has 12 amino acids. Germline CDR1 and CDR2: GTSNPN and SVGIG (reference sequence). The CDR3 region is CAWSSGGSEQYF. The CDR3 DNA follows: TGTGCCTGGAGTTCAGGGGGAAGCGAGCAGTACTTC.

The V and J genes are TRBV6-1 and TRBJ2-5; 11 nucleotides align to TRBD2. V lost 3 bases and J lost 3; bases outside the gene matches: 3. This CDR3 is built from 15 residues. Germline lookup yields CDR1 MNHNS and CDR2 SASEGT. The CDR3 spells CASSDPGLAEETQYF. CDR3 DNA: TGTGCCAGCAGTGATCCGGGACTAGCGGAAGAGACCCAGTACTTC.

The rearrangement links TRBV6-5 to TRBJ2-1; 10 bases align to TRBD2. CDR3 length: 14 amino acids. The germline V gene encodes CDR1 MNHEY and CDR2 SVGAGI. V was clipped by 2 bases and J by 10 bases; unmatched bases: 5. DNA of the CDR3: TGTGCCAGCAGTTACAGCGGGGGGGCCGGAGAGCAGTTCTTC. This encodes CASSYSGGAGEQFF.

The genes are TRBV9 and TRBJ2-4; a weak D match, TRBD1 (7 bases). The CDR3 loop spans 15 amino acids. With 0 bases removed from V and 7 bases from J, the gap between germline ends came to 14 bases. In germline, CDR1 is SGDLS, CDR2 YYNGEE. The CDR3 sequence is CASSVGMTGRNIQYF. CDR3 nucleotide sequence: TGTGCCAGCAGCGTAGGCATGACAGGGAGGAACATTCAGTACTTC.

The J gene is TRBJ2-3, the V gene TRBV18; 12 nucleotides line up with TRBD1. Losses at the gene ends were 6 bases for V and 9 bases for J; bases not matched to a gene: 13. The germline CDR1 and CDR2 sequences are KGHSH and LQKENI. The CDR3 runs to 16 residues. As DNA, the CDR3 is TGTGCCAGCTCTCTCCGGGACAGGGGGCCCCAAGGGACGCAGTATTTT. Its protein is CASSLRDRGPQGTQYF. Complete variable domain (other parts from reference TRBV18 and TRBJ2-3): NAGVMQNPRHLVRRRGQEARLRCSPMKGHSHVYWYRQLPEEGLKFMVYLQKENIIDESGMPKERFSAEFPKEGPSILRIQQVVRGDSAAYFCASSLRDRGPQGTQYFGPGTRLTVL.

This sequence joins TRBV5-1 and TRBJ2-7, with TRBD1 matching 7 bases. The V gene's germline CDR1 is SGHRS and CDR2 YFSETQ. The CDR3 contains 15 residues. The V gene end was trimmed by 4 bases and the J gene end by 8 bases; junction bases not matched to a gene: 15. CDR3 sequence (DNA): TGCGCCAGCAGCCCCGGTACGACAGGGTTTGAGAAGCAGTACTTC. It is translated as CASSPGTTGFEKQYF.

This rearrangement joins TRBV7-2 to TRBJ2-7; 9 bases fit TRBD2. The germline V gene has CDR1 SGHTA and CDR2 FQGNSA. Germline trimming cut 3 bases from V and 3 bases from J; bases unmatched to any gene: 9. This CDR3 contains 16 residues. CDR3 bases: TGTGCCAGCAGCTTTAGCGGGAGCGCCCCCCTCTACGAGCAGTACTTC. This sequence encodes CASSFSGSAPLYEQYF.

V usage is TRBV28 and J usage is TRBJ1-4; D unresolved. The CDR3 has 14 amino acids. With 5 bases removed from V and 5 bases from J, the gap between germline ends came to 12 bases. CDR1 is MDHEN and CDR2 is SYDVKM in the germline V gene. The CDR3 loop is CASSEHRKNEKLFF. The CDR3 nucleotides are TGTGCCAGCAGTGAGCATCGGAAAAATGAAAAACTGTTTTTT.

This chain uses TRBV2 with TRBJ2-3, with D perhaps given as TRBD1 or TRBD2 (5 bases each). Per the germline V gene, CDR1 is SNHLY and CDR2 is FYNNEI. The CDR3 loop spans 16 amino acids. Trimming left V 0 bases short and J 1 base short, with 11 bases between. CDR3 sequence reads: CASSEAVQGGTDTQYF. DNA of the CDR3: TGTGCCAGCAGTGAAGCCGTCCAGGGAGGCACAGATACGCAGTATTTT.

The chain recombines TRBV7-9 with TRBJ1-1; D unresolved. This CDR3 is 13 amino acids long. The germline gives CDR1 SEHNR, CDR2 FQNEAQ (reference sequence). Trimming took 1 base from V and 2 from J, leaving 5 bases between them. CDR3 bases: TGTGCCAGCAGCTTAGACAGTAACACTGAAGCTTTCTTT. It yields the protein CASSLDSNTEAFF.

This clone came up a few times. V gene TRBV7-6 combines with J gene TRBJ1-5; 7 nucleotides agree with TRBD1. CDR3 length equals 16 residues. The V gene end was trimmed by 5 bases and the J gene end by 7 bases; junction bases not matched to a gene: 14. Germline assignment: CDR1 SGHVS and CDR2 FNYEAQ. The CDR3 DNA reads as TGTGCCAGCAGCCCTCAAGGGGGCAACCATGGGCAGCCCCAGCATTTT. Translating it yields CASSPQGGNHGQPQHF.

The rearrangement uses TRBV2 and TRBJ1-1, with a weak D call TRBD1 (5 bases). The CDR3 runs to 14 residues. Germline loops: CDR1 SNHLY, CDR2 FYNNEI. Trimming took off 0 bases at V and 7 bases at J, with 12 bases between the two ends. DNA for the CDR3: TGTGCCAGCAGTGAAGCCTGGTCAGGGCTTGAAGCTTTCTTT. Its protein product is CASSEAWSGLEAFF.

Only a few counts were recorded for this clone. The gene calls are TRBV2 and TRBJ2-7; either TRBD1 or TRBD2 may supply D (5 bases each). The CDR3 has 14 amino acids. V was pared by 7 bases and J by 7 bases, with 20 bases between. CDR1 is SNHLY and CDR2 is FYNNEI in the germline V gene. Here the CDR3 DNA reads TGTGCCAGCAATTATGTCAGGGAGTCTGAAGAGCAGTACTTC. Amino acid sequence: CASNYVRESEEQYF.

By sample fraction, this clone is medium-sized (0.01 to 0.1%). This chain connects TRBV7-9 to TRBJ2-7; 8 bases agree with TRBD1. The CDR3 consists of 15 residues. J was trimmed by 2 bases and V by 5 bases; bases with no gene match: 8. Germline CDR1 is SEHNR and CDR2 is FQNEAQ (reference sequence). In nucleotides, the CDR3 is TGTGCCAGCAGCCCCACACAGGGGGACCCCTACGAGCAGTACTTC. Translation gives CASSPTQGDPYEQYF.

The chain carries TRBV7-3 and TRBJ2-1; TRBD1 is a possible D gene (6 bases). The CDR3 contains 14 residues. Germline V gives CDR1 SGHTA, CDR2 FQGTGA. V was shortened by 1 base and J by 5 bases, with 9 bases between the two germline ends. The CDR3 reads CASSLRGPNNEQFF. The CDR3 DNA is TGTGCCAGCAGCTTAAGGGGGCCGAACAATGAGCAGTTCTTC.

The chain joins TRBV9 to TRBJ1-1, with D unresolved. Germline V CDR1 and CDR2: SGDLS, YYNGEE. V was shortened by 0 bases and J by 4 bases, with 10 bases between the two germline ends. This CDR3 is 14 amino acids long. CDR3 protein: CASSVDPRSTEAFF. The CDR3 DNA sequence: TGTGCCAGCAGCGTAGATCCGAGGAGCACTGAAGCTTTCTTT.

The chain links TRBV7-2 to TRBJ2-4; maybe TRBD2 (6 bases). V shed 8 bases and J shed 5 bases, with 13 bases lying between them. Germline V gene lookup returns CDR1 SGHTA and CDR2 FQGNSA. The CDR3 runs 13 residues. Here the CDR3 reads CASGTPGENIQYF. CDR3 in DNA: TGTGCCAGCGGGACTCCCGGGGAAAACATTCAGTACTTC.

The V gene is TRBV2, the J gene TRBJ1-3; D is unclear. CDR1 is SNHLY and CDR2 is FYNNEI in the germline V gene. The CDR3 is 16 residues long. Trimming took off 1 base at V and 3 bases at J, with 13 bases between the two ends. DNA for the CDR3: TGTGCCAGCAGTGAAGTGAGGGAGGGCAGTGGAAACACCATATATTTT. Amino acids: CASSEVREGSGNTIYF. Variable domain in full (rest from reference TRBV2 and TRBJ1-3): EPEVTQTPSHQVTQMGQEVILRCVPISNHLYFYWYRQILGQKVEFLVSFYNNEISEKSEIFDDQFSVERPDGSNFTLKIRSTKLEDSAMYFCASSEVREGSGNTIYFGEGSWLTVV.

The chain is built from TRBV11-3 and TRBJ1-4; D is ambiguous. Germline V gives CDR1 SGHNT, CDR2 YENEEA. This CDR3 has 15 amino acids. With 3 bases removed from V and 7 bases from J, the gap between germline ends came to 15 bases. The CDR3 DNA follows: TGTGCCAGCAGCTTTATAGGCCACGATAGTGAAAAACTGTTTTTT. Translation: CASSFIGHDSEKLFF.

This chain connects TRBV21-1 to TRBJ2-7. TRBV21-1 is a pseudogene. This CDR3 comprises 14 residues. For the CDR3, the DNA is TGTGCCAGCAGCCGGAAAGTCCCTGACCACGAGCAGTACTTC. Its protein is CASSRKVPDHEQYF.

The J gene is TRBJ2-7, the V gene TRBV29-1; D remains unclear. Germline CDR1 SQVTM, CDR2 ANQGSEA. CDR3 length equals 11 residues. Trimming took off 1 base at V and 7 bases at J, with 8 bases between the two ends. The CDR3 DNA is TGCAGCGTTGAAGGCCCGAAAGAGCAGTACTTC. Protein product: CSVEGPKEQYF.

The rearrangement joins TRBV28 to TRBJ1-3; 8 nucleotides match TRBD1. The ends lost 6 bases at V and 0 bases at J; junction bases unmatched: 4. The CDR3 is 15 residues long. The V gene's germline CDR1 is MDHEN and CDR2 SYDVKM. CDR3 nucleotide sequence: TGTGCCAGCAGGGGCACAGGGGGCTCTGGAAACACCATATATTTT. Amino acid sequence: CASRGTGGSGNTIYF.

Within the sample, this clone is medium-sized. This chain uses TRBV6-4 with TRBJ1-6; D remains unclear. Germline CDR1 is MRHNA and CDR2 is SNTAGT. V lost 3 bases and J 10 bases, leaving 13 bases between the germline ends. CDR3 size: 14 residues. The CDR3 loop reads CASSEVEGGSPLHF. As DNA, the CDR3 is TGTGCCAGCAGTGAAGTGGAGGGAGGCTCACCCCTCCACTTT.

The rearrangement uses TRBV30 and TRBJ1-3; D is undetermined. The V and J ends lost 3 bases and 0 bases respectively, with 6 bases between them. The CDR3 has 13 residues. Germline V gene lookup returns CDR1 GTSNPN and CDR2 SVGIG (reference sequence). CDR3 amino acids: CAWRERSGNTIYF. CDR3 nucleotides: TGTGCCTGGAGGGAGCGCTCTGGAAACACCATATATTTT.

This clone was observed once. V is TRBV12-5 and J is TRBJ2-1; tentative D call: TRBD2 (6 bases). In germline, CDR1 is LGHNT, CDR2 FRNRAP. V was pared by 1 base and J by 6 bases, with 10 bases between. The CDR3 extends over 14 amino acids. The CDR3 DNA reads as TGTGCTAGTGGTTTGGGGGGGGACTTCAATGAGCAGTTCTTC. Protein: CASGLGGDFNEQFF.